Many counts were recorded for the clone carrying this T cell receptor beta chain. Its matching antigen is unknown. The junction departs from germline at one end; a sequencing error may be responsible. Unique molecular identifiers were linked by the library to individual cDNA molecules. TCRdb analysed the RACE reads with MiXCR anew, one entry per CDR3 protein. The sample has 350,000 to 400,000 distinct CDR3 sequences, less than 6.5% seen once. Time point indicated: pre-sensitization, week 0. Specified treatment: therapeutic diphenylcyclopropenone sensitization with weekly scalp DPC. Samples of blood were obtained prior to the application of each patch test. This record comes from a study of human T cells and chemical hapten exposure. Study results and caveats: Among TCRs, those above 1 in 1000 frequency were unaffected by DPC sensitization. There were significantly more large CDR3 similarity clusters among expanded TCRs than among controls.

This CDR3 is built from 11 residues. The sequences come from whole blood, collected in connection with sensitization to the hapten diphenylcyclopropenone (DPC). The origin of this receptor is a woman aged 50 to 60 with alopecia areata. Some clones in this sample may be carry-over from other donors' samples. This chain connects TRBV12-3 or TRBV12-4 to TRBJ2-7; TRBD1 aligns across 7 bases. CDR3 coding DNA: TGTGCCAGCAGTTTTGGACAGGAAAGATCCTTC. Amino acids: CASSFGQERSF.